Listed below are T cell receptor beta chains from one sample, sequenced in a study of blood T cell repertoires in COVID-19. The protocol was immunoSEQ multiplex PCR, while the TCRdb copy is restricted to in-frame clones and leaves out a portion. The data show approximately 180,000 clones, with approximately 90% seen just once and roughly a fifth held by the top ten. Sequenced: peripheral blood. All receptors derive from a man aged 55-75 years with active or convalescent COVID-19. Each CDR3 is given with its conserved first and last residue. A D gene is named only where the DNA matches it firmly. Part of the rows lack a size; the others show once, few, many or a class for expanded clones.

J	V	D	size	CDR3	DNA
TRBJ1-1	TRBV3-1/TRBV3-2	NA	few	CASSPEGGNTEAFF	TGTGCCAGCAGCCCCGAGGGCGGGAACACTGAAGCTTTCTTT
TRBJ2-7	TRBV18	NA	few	CASSPTAGFLSYEQYF	TGTGCCAGCTCACCCACTGCGGGGTTTCTCTCCTACGAGCAGTACTTC
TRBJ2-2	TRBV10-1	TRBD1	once	CASSPGTGVGELFF	TGCGCCAGCAGCCCCGGGACAGGGGTCGGGGAGCTGTTTTTT
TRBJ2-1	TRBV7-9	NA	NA	CASSLDSGFNEQFF	TGTGCCAGCAGCTTGGACAGTGGCTTCAATGAGCAGTTCTTC
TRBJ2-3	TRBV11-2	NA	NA	CASSLEVSVRDTQYF	TGTGCCAGCAGCTTAGAGGTTAGTGTGAGGGATACGCAGTATTTT
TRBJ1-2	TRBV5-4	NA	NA	CASSLVQGGYGYTF	TGTGCCAGCAGCTTGGTCCAGGGAGGCTATGGCTACACCTTC
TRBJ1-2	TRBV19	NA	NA	CASSASRGVYGYTF	TGTGCCAGTAGTGCTTCCAGGGGCGTCTATGGCTACACCTTC
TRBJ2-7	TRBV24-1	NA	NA	CATSERNEQYF	TGTGCCACCAGTGAGCGTAACGAGCAGTACTTC
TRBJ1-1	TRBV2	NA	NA	CATEEEGNTEAFF	TGTGCCACTGAGGAGGAGGGGAACACTGAAGCTTTCTTT
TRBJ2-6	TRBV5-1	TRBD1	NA	CASSSGQGDSGANVLTF	TGCGCCAGCAGCTCGGGACAGGGGGACTCTGGGGCCAACGTCCTGACTTTC
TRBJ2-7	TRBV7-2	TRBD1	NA	CASSLATGGAYEQYF	TGTGCCAGCAGCTTAGCGACAGGGGGCGCGTACGAGCAGTACTTC
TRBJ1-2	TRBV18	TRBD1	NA	CASSPGDRDGYTF	TGTGCCAGCTCACCGGGCGACAGGGATGGCTACACCTTC
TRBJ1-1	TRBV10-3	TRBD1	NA	CAISENRGEAFF	TGTGCCATCAGTGAGAACAGGGGAGAAGCTTTCTTT
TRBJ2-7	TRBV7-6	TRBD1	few	CASSSQQGSSYEQYF	TGTGCCAGCAGCTCGCAACAGGGGAGCTCCTACGAGCAGTACTTC
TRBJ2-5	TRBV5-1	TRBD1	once	CASSLTGRETQYF	TGCGCCAGCAGCCTGACAGGGCGGGAGACCCAGTACTTC
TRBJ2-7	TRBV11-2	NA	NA	CASSPQGVFSYEQYF	TGTGCCAGCAGCCCCCAAGGAGTCTTCTCCTACGAGCAGTACTTC
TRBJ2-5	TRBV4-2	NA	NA	CASSQSRGVETQYF	TGTGCCAGCAGCCAAAGCAGGGGCGTGGAGACCCAGTACTTC
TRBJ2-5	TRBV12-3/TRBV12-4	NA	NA	CASSLVLEETQYF	TGTGCCAGCAGTTTAGTCCTAGAAGAGACCCAGTACTTC
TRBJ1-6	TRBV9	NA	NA	CASSVGTNNSPLHF	TGTGCCAGCAGCGTAGGGACTAATAATTCACCCCTCCACTTT
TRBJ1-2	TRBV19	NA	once	CASSIYFRGGNYGYTF	TGTGCCAGTAGTATTTATTTTAGGGGGGGGAACTATGGCTACACCTTC
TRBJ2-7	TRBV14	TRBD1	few	CASSHRDRGLEQYF	TGTGCCAGCAGCCACCGGGACAGGGGGCTCGAGCAGTACTTC
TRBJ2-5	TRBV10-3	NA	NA	CAISDSTGGVMSQYF	TGTGCCATCAGTGACTCGACAGGTGGCGTAATGAGCCAGTACTTC
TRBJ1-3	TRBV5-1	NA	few	CASSQDSPGSGNTIYF	TGCGCCAGCAGCCAGGACAGTCCAGGCTCTGGAAACACCATATATTTT
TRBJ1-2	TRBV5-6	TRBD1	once	CASSLGVGDSPVYTF	TGTGCCAGCAGCTTGGGTGTGGGGGACAGCCCTGTATACACCTTC
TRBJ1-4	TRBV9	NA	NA	CASSVEAGRASTEKLFF	TGTGCCAGCAGCGTAGAGGCGGGGAGGGCTTCGACTGAAAAACTGTTTTTT
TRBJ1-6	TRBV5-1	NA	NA	CASSSHPGEGTLHF	TGCGCCAGCAGCTCCCATCCAGGGGAAGGGACCCTCCACTTT
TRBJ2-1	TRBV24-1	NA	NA	CATSDPSASYNEQFF	TGTGCCACCAGTGATCCCTCTGCGAGTTACAATGAGCAGTTCTTC
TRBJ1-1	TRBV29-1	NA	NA	CSVGRQGLNTEAFF	TGCAGCGTGGGGAGGCAGGGCCTGAACACTGAAGCTTTCTTT
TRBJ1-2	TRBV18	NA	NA	CASSPGSGTVRGDTF	TGTGCCAGCTCACCAGGCTCCGGGACGGTCCGGGGGGACACCTTC
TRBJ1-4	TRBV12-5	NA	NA	CASGPGGGEEKLFF	TGTGCTAGTGGCCCTGGGGGGGGCGAGGAAAAACTGTTTTTT
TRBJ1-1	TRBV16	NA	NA	CASSQSARLNTEAFF	TGTGCCAGCAGCCAATCTGCCAGGTTGAACACTGAAGCTTTCTTT
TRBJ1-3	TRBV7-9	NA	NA	CAKQEAGNTIYF	TGTGCCAAGCAGGAGGCTGGAAACACCATATATTTT
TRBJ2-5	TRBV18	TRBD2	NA	CASSPGLAGDETQYF	TGTGCCAGCTCACCGGGACTAGCGGGGGATGAGACCCAGTACTTC
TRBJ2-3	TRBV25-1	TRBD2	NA	CASSEVRLAGEGDTQYF	TGTGCCAGCAGTGAAGTCAGGCTAGCGGGGGAGGGGGATACGCAGTATTTT
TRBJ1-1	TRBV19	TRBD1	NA	CASSPDRVNTEAFF	TGTGCCAGTAGTCCTGACAGGGTCAACACTGAAGCTTTCTTT
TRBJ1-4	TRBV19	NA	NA	CASSIHKEEKLFF	TGTGCCAGTAGTATTCACAAAGAAGAAAAACTGTTTTTT
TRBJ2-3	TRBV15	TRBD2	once	CATSRGGSGGTDTQYF	TGTGCCACCAGCAGGGGGGGCAGCGGGGGTACAGATACGCAGTATTTT
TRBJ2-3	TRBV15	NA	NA	CATTQDKGVTDTQYF	TGTGCCACCACCCAGGACAAGGGGGTAACAGATACGCAGTATTTT
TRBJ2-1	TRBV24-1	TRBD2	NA	CATSDHRRGDYNEQFF	TGTGCCACCAGTGACCACCGGCGGGGGGACTACAATGAGCAGTTCTTC
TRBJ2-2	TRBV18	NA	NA	CASSPPSRGSGELFF	TGTGCCAGCTCACCACCCTCTAGGGGATCCGGGGAGCTGTTTTTT
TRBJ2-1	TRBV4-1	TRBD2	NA	CASSHPLRGGREYEQFF	TGCGCCAGCAGCCATCCCTTGCGGGGGGGCCGCGAGTATGAGCAGTTCTTC
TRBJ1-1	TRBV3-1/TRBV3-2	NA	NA	CASSRTDIEAFF	TGTGCCAGCAGCCGGACAGATATTGAAGCTTTCTTT
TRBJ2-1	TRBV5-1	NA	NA	CASSLARYNEQFF	TGCGCCAGCAGCTTGGCTCGGTACAATGAGCAGTTCTTC
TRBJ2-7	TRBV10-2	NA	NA	CASSDPGGVLYF	TGCGCCAGCAGTGACCCCGGCGGGGTTCTGTACTTC
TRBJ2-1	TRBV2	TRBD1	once	CASAPLQGGYNEQFF	TGTGCCAGCGCTCCTTTACAGGGGGGCTACAATGAGCAGTTCTTC
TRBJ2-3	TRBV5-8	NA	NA	CASSLPGGLTDTQYF	TGTGCCAGCAGCCTCCCTGGGGGACTCACAGATACGCAGTATTTT
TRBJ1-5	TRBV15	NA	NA	CATSRGYNEPQHF	TGTGCCACCAGCAGAGGATACAACGAGCCCCAGCATTTT
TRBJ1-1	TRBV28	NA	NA	CASSFQAFTEAFF	TGTGCCAGCAGTTTTCAGGCGTTTACTGAAGCTTTCTTT
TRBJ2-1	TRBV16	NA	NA	CASSQAVAASYNEQFF	TGTGCCAGCAGCCAAGCAGTAGCGGCCTCATACAATGAGCAGTTCTTC
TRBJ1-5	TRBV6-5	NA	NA	CASRDTLSNQPQHF	TGTGCCAGCCGGGACACCCTAAGCAATCAGCCCCAGCATTTT
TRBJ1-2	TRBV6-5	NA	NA	CASSTRPGVGGYTF	TGTGCCAGCAGTACCCGGCCAGGGGTCGGGGGCTACACCTTC
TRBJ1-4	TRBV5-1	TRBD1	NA	CASSFGTGRRGNEKLFF	TGCGCCAGCAGCTTTGGGACAGGCCGCCGGGGTAATGAAAAACTGTTTTTT
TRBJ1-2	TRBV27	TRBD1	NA	CASGTGQGAFGYTF	TGTGCCAGCGGAACGGGACAGGGGGCGTTTGGCTACACCTTC
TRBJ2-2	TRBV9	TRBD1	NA	CASARTGLNTGELFF	TGTGCCAGCGCTAGGACAGGTCTTAACACCGGGGAGCTGTTTTTT
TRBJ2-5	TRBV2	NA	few	CASSPAPRETQYF	TGTGCCAGCAGCCCTGCCCCGCGGGAGACCCAGTACTTC